The clone carrying this T cell receptor beta chain came up once. The CDR3 consists of 16 residues. CDR1 LNHDA and CDR2 SQIVND come from the germline V gene (reference sequence). V dropped 5 bases and J dropped 1; count of bases not matched to a gene: 5. Assay used: immunoSEQ multiplex PCR; TCRdb lists only in-frame clones, some missing. The sample lists some 220,000 clones, approximately 83% occurring once. The data originate from a study of blood T cell repertoires in COVID-19. Study-wide context: Collection of acute and convalescent COVID-19 samples took place in the United States, Italy and Spain. Sample material is recorded as cDNA or gDNA derived from T cells, B-cell-depleted T cells, or PBMCs.

The rearrangement uses TRBV19 and TRBJ1-4; 9 positions match TRBD1. The sequencing input was PBMCs or T cells enriched from blood (not recorded which). The receptor was derived from a middle-aged woman with acute COVID-19. CDR3 residues: CASSDDRGETNEKLFF. As DNA, the CDR3 is TGTGCCAGTAGTGATGACAGGGGGGAAACTAATGAAAAACTGTTTTTT.